These 8 T cell receptor beta chains share one sample of origin, sequenced in a study of T cell responses to AZD1222 COVID-19 vaccine. Profiling relied on immunoSEQ multiplex PCR, and the TCRdb table lists in-frame clones only, not all of them. Of roughly 120,000 clones in the sample, about nine tenths were seen once. This sample comprised peripheral blood, obtained on day 0 of AZD1222 vaccination. The receptor source for this set is an adult in good health.

The chain combines TRBV25-1 with TRBJ1-2; 7 bases line up with TRBD1. Germline CDR1 reads MGHDK; CDR2 reads SYGVNS. This CDR3 comprises 12 residues. J lost 2 bases, V lost 8 bases, and 2 bases had no gene match. CDR3 in amino acids: CASSQGNYGYTF. CDR3 sequence (DNA): TGTGCCAGCTCACAGGGGAACTATGGCTACACCTTC.

V is TRBV2 and J is TRBJ2-7, with D unclear. Trimming took 1 base from V and 5 from J, leaving 9 bases between them. This CDR3 is 13 amino acids long. Germline CDR1 and CDR2: SNHLY and FYNNEI. CDR3 nucleotides: TGTGCCAGCAGTGAAGTGACTCCGAACGAGCAGTACTTC. Protein: CASSEVTPNEQYF.

This chain uses TRBV27 with TRBJ2-3; D tentatively fits TRBD1 or TRBD2 (5 bases each). This CDR3 spans 15 amino acids. The germline CDR1 and CDR2 sequences are MNHEY and SMNVEV (reference sequence). Trimming took off 4 bases at V and 6 bases at J, with 17 bases between the two ends. The CDR3 sequence: CASSSPARGLDTQYF. In DNA form, the CDR3 reads TGTGCCAGCAGTTCTCCGGCGAGGGGTTTGGATACGCAGTATTTT.

The V gene is TRBV19, the J gene TRBJ2-3; D unclear. The CDR3 has 12 residues. CDR1 and CDR2 (germline): LNHDA, SQIVND (reference sequence). Trimming pared 2 bases from V and 6 bases from J, leaving 6 bases between. Here the CDR3 DNA reads TGTGCCAGTAGTATACGTGCGGATACGCAGTATTTT. Residues: CASSIRADTQYF.

The gene calls are TRBV12-3 or TRBV12-4 and TRBJ1-4; no firm D call. This CDR3 is 11 amino acids long. V lost 8 bases and J lost 10, with 11 bases in between. The CDR3 coding sequence is TGTGCCAGCTCGGCCGAGGGAAAACTGTTTTTT. This gives the protein CASSAEGKLFF.

The chain uses TRBV4-2 and TRBJ2-1, with TRBD2 identical over 7 bases. The germline CDR1 and CDR2 sequences are LGHNA and YNFKEQ. Unmatched junction bases numbered 12, after V lost 7 bases and J lost 6 bases. This CDR3 spans 15 amino acids. DNA of the CDR3: TGTGCCAGCACCTTGCGCGGGGGACGGAGCAATGAGCAGTTCTTC. This sequence encodes CASTLRGGRSNEQFF.

V usage is TRBV11-2 and J usage is TRBJ1-3; D call uncertain. V lost 7 bases, J lost 1 base, and 8 bases lay in between. The CDR3 spans 13 residues. Germline values: CDR1 SGHAT, CDR2 FQNNGV. Here the CDR3 reads CASIPGSGNTIYF. The CDR3 DNA is TGTGCCAGCATACCTGGGTCTGGAAACACCATATATTTT.

J is TRBJ2-1 and V is TRBV27, with TRBD1 matching over 10 bases. The V gene's germline CDR1 is MNHEY and CDR2 SMNVEV (reference sequence). The length of the CDR3 is 15 residues. The V and J ends lost 5 bases and 9 bases, in that order; junction bases with no gene match: 10. The DNA of the CDR3 is TGTGCCAGCAGTCTGACAGGGGGCGCGGTAATTGAGCAGTTCTTC. This gives the protein CASSLTGGAVIEQFF.